This entry describes one T cell receptor beta chain. Trimming cost V 4 bases and J 5 bases, with 14 bases left between them. The CDR3 loop spans 14 amino acids. The germline V gene encodes CDR1 MGHRA and CDR2 YSYEKL. Amplification of TCR beta CDR3 regions used RNA as the template. Researchers ran a first-round RT-PCR on the TCR CDR3 using the HTBI primer set. One entry per CDR3 protein, called by TCRdb with MiXCR from the multiplex PCR reads. The sample carries more than 300,000 distinct CDR3 sequences, about a sixth recorded once. This record comes from a study of T cells in Graves' hyperthyroidism and ophthalmopathy. With a duration under 2 months, the hyperthyroidism was newly diagnosed in patients aged 18 to 65. Each diagnosis drew on symptoms, thyroxine, TRAb, thyroid ultrasound and orbital computed tomography findings.

The sequencing sample was made of blood. The rearrangement uses TRBV4-1 and TRBJ2-5, with D perhaps given as TRBD1 or TRBD2 (6 bases each). The sequence came from a woman between 25 and 40 years old with Graves' hyperthyroidism that later progressed to Graves' ophthalmopathy. CDR3 protein: CASSLVGGRETQYF. Here the CDR3 DNA reads TGCGCCAGCAGCCTGGTTGGGGGGCGGGAGACCCAGTACTTC.